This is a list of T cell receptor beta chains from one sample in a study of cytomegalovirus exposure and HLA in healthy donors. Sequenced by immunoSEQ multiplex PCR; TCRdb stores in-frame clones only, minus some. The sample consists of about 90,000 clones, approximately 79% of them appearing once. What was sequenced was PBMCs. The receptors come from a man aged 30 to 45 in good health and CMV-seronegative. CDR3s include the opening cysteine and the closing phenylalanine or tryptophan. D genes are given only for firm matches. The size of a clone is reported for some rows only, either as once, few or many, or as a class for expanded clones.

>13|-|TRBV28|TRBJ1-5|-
CASVSGLSQPQHF
TGTGCCAGCGTTTCAGGGTTGAGTCAGCCCCAGCATTTT
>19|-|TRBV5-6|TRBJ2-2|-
CASSSINRWSSANTGELFF
TGTGCCAGCAGCTCTATAAATCGTTGGAGCAGCGCGAACACCGGGGAGCTGTTTTTT
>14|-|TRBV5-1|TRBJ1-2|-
CASSLERGVLGYTF
TGCGCCAGCAGCTTGGAACGAGGAGTATTAGGCTACACCTTC
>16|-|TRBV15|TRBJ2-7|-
CATSSWQHTGTYEQYF
TGTGCCACCAGCAGCTGGCAACATACAGGCACCTACGAGCAGTACTTC
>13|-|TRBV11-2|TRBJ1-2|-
CASSLDASWGYTF
TGTGCCAGCAGCTTAGATGCTAGTTGGGGCTACACCTTC
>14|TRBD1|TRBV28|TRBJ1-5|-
CASSSGQGNQPQHF
TGTGCCAGCAGTTCGGGACAGGGCAATCAGCCCCAGCATTTT
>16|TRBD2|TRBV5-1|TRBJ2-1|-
CASSFPSGGALNEQFF
TGCGCCAGCAGCTTCCCTAGCGGGGGGGCGCTCAATGAGCAGTTCTTC
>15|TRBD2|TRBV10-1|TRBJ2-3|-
CASSEGLAVTDTQYF
TGCGCCAGCAGTGAGGGACTAGCGGTGACAGATACGCAGTATTTT
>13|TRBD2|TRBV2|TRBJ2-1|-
CASSEGGGSWQFF
TGTGCCAGCAGTGAAGGGGGGGGAAGTTGGCAGTTCTTC
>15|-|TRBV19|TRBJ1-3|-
CASTTDRSSGNTIYF
TGTGCCAGTACCACTGACAGAAGCTCTGGAAACACCATATATTTT
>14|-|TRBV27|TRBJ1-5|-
CASSLRGFVQPQHF
TGTGCCAGCAGTTTAAGGGGGTTCGTGCAGCCCCAGCATTTT
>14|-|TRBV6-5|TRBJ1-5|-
CASSRSGVDQPQHF
TGTGCCAGCAGCCGGTCGGGGGTAGATCAGCCCCAGCATTTT
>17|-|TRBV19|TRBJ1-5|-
CASSIRTEAYSNQPQHF
TGTGCCAGTAGTATTAGGACAGAAGCCTATAGCAATCAGCCCCAGCATTTT
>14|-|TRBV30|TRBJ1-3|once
CAWGGRGSGNTIYF
TGTGCCTGGGGAGGACGAGGCTCTGGAAACACCATATATTTT
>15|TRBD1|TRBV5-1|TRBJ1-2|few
CASSPGTAKKYGYTF
TGCGCCAGCAGCCCCGGGACAGCGAAGAAATATGGCTACACCTTC
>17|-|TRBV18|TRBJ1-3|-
CASSPLTSRGTGNTIYF
TGTGCCAGCTCACCTTTAACTTCCAGGGGTACTGGAAACACCATATATTTT
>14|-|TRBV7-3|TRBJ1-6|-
CASSFGQGSSPLHF
TGTGCCAGCAGCTTCGGCCAGGGCAGTTCACCCCTCCACTTT
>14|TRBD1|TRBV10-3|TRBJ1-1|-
CAITDFDRATEAFF
TGTGCCATCACCGACTTCGACAGGGCGACTGAAGCTTTCTTT
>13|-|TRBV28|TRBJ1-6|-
CASTNYRNSPLHF
TGTGCCAGCACCAATTACAGAAATTCACCCCTCCACTTT
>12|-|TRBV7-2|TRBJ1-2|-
CASSADIYGYTF
TGTGCCAGCAGCGCAGACATCTATGGCTACACCTTC
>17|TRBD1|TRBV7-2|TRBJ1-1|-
CASSFQWTGAGNTEAFF
TGTGCCAGCAGCTTTCAATGGACAGGGGCCGGGAACACTGAAGCTTTCTTT
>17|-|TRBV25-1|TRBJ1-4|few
CASSEPLGQWGNEKLFF
TGTGCCAGCAGTGAACCCCTCGGACAGTGGGGAAATGAAAAACTGTTTTTT
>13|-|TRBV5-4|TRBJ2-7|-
CASSFTQGREQYF
TGTGCCAGCAGCTTCACCCAGGGAAGAGAGCAGTACTTC
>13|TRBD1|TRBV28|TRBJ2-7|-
CASNLSGTDEQYF
TGTGCCAGCAACCTCTCCGGGACAGACGAGCAGTACTTC
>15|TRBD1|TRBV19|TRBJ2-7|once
CASSIRGQGTYEQYF
TGTGCCAGTAGTATAAGGGGACAGGGGACCTACGAGCAGTACTTC
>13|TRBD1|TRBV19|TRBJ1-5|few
CATPGQGYQPQHF
TGTGCCACACCGGGACAGGGTTATCAGCCCCAGCATTTT